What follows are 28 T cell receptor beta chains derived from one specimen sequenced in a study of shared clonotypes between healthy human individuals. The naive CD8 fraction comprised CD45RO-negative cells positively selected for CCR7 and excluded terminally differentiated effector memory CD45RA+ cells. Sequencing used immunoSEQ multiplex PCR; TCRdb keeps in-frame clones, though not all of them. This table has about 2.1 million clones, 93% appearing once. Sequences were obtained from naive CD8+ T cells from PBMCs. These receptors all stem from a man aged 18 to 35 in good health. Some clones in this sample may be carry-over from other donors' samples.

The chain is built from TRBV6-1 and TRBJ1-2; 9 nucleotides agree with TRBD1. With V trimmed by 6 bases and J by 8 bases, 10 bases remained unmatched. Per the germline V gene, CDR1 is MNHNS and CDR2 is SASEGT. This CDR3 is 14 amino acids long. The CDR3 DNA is TGTGCCAGCAGCCCACAGGGGGCGTTAAGCGGCTACACCTTC. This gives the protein CASSPQGALSGYTF.

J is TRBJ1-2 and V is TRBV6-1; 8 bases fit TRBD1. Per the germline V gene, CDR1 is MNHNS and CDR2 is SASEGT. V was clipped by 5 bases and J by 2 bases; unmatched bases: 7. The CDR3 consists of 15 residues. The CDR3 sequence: CASSQSDRANYGYTF. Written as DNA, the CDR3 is TGTGCCAGCAGTCAATCGGACAGGGCAAACTATGGCTACACCTTC.

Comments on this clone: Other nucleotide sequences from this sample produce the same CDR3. The CDR3 region has the DNA TGCAGCGTTGTACGAGGAGACTCCTACGAGCAGTACTTC. This translates into CSVVRGDSYEQYF. The rearrangement uses TRBV29-1 and TRBJ2-7, with D hard to call. Germline-derived CDR1 and CDR2 are SQVTM and ANQGSEA. V dropped 4 bases and J dropped 0 bases, with 10 bases sitting between them. The CDR3 runs 13 residues.

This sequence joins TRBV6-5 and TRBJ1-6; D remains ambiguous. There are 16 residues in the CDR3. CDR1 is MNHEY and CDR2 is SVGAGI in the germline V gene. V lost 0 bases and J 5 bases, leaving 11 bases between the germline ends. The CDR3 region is CASSYSRPTDNSPLHF. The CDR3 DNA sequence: TGTGCCAGCAGTTACTCAAGACCAACAGATAATTCACCCCTCCACTTT.

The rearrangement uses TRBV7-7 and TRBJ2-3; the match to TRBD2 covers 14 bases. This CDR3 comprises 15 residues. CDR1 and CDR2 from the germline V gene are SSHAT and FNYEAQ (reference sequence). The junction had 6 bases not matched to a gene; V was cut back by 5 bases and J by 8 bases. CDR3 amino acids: CASSPGLAGVGTQYF. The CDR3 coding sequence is TGTGCCAGCAGCCCGGGACTAGCGGGAGTCGGTACGCAGTATTTT.

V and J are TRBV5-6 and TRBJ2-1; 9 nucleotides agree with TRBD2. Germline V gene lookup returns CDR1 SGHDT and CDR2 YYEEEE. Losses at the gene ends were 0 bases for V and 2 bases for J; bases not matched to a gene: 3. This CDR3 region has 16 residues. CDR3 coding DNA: TGTGCCAGCAGCTTGGCTAGCGGGGTACCCTACAATGAGCAGTTCTTC. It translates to CASSLASGVPYNEQFF.

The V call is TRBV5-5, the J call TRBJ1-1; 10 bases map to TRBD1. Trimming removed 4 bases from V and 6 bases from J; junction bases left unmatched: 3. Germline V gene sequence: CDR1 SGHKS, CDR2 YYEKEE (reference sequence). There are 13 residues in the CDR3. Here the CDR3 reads CASSGTGAPEAFF. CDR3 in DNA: TGTGCCAGCAGCGGGACAGGGGCCCCTGAAGCTTTCTTT.

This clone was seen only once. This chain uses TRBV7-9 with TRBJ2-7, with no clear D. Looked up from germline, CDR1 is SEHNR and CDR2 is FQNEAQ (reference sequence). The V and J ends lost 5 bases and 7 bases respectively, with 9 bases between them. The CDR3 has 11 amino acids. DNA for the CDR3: TGTGCCAGCAGCCCTGTCGGGGAGCAGTACTTC. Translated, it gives CASSPVGEQYF.

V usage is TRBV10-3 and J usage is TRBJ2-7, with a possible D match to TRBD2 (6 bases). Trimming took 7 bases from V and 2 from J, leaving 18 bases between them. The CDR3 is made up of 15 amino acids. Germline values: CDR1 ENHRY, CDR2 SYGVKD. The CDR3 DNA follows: TGTGCCATCACCCAAACCGGGACTCCTGCCTACGAGCAGTACTTC. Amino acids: CAITQTGTPAYEQYF.

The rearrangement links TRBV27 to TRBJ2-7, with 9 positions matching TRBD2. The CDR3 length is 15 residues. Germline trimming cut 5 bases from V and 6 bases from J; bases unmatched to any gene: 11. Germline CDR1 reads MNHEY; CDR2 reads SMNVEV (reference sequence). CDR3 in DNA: TGTGCCAGCAGTCCCCGTAGCGGGAGACAAAGCGAGCAGTACTTC. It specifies CASSPRSGRQSEQYF.

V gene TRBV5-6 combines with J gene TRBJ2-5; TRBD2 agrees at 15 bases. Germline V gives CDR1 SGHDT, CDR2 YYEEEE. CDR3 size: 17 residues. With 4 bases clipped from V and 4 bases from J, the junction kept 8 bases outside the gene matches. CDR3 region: CASSRTSGRAVRETQYF. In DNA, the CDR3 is TGTGCCAGCAGCAGGACTAGCGGGAGGGCCGTCCGAGAGACCCAGTACTTC. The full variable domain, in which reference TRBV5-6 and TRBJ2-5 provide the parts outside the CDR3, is DAGVTQSPTHLIKTRGQQVTLRCSPKSGHDTVSWYQQALGQGPQFIFQYYEEEERQRGNFPDRFSGHQFPNYSSELNVNALLLGDSALYLCASSRTSGRAVRETQYFGPGTRLLVL.

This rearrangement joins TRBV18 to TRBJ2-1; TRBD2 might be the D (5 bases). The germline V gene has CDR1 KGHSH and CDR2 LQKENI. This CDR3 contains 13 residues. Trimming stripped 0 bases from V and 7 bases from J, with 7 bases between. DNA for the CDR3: TGTGCCAGCTCACCACCGGGAGCTAATGAGCAGTTCTTC. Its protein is CASSPPGANEQFF.

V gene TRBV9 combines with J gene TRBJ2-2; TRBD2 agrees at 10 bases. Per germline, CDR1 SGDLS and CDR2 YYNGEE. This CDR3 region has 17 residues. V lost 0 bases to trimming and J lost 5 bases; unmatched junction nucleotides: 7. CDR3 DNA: TGTGCCAGCAGCGTAGCTTCTAGCGGGAGCCGGACCGGGGAGCTGTTTTTT. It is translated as CASSVASSGSRTGELFF.

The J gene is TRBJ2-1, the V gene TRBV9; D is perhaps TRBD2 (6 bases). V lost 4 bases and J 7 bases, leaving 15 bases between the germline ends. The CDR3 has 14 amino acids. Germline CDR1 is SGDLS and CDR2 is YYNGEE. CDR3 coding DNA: TGTGCCAGCAGCCCTTACTCTGGGGGGAATGAGCAGTTCTTC. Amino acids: CASSPYSGGNEQFF. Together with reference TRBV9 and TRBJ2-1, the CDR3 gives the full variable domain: DSGVTQTPKHLITATGQRVTLRCSPRSGDLSVYWYQQSLDQGLQFLIQYYNGEERAKGNILERFSAQQFPDLHSELNLSSLELGDSALYFCASSPYSGGNEQFFGPGTRLTVL.

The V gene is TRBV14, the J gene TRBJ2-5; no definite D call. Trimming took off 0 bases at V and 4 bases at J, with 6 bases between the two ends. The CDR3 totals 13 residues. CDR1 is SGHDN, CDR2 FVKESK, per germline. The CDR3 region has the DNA TGTGCCAGCAGCCAAGAATTTTCAGAGACCCAGTACTTC. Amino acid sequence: CASSQEFSETQYF. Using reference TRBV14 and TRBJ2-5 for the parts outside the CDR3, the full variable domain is EAGVTQFPSHSVIEKGQTVTLRCDPISGHDNLYWYRRVMGKEIKFLLHFVKESKQDESGMPNNRFLAERTGGTYSTLKVQPAELEDSGVYFCASSQEFSETQYFGPGTRLLVL.

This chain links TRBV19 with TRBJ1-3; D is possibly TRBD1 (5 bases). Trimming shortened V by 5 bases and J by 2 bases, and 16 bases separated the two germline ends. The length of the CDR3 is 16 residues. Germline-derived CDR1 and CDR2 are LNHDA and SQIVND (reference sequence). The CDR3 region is CASSLGTEGTGNTIYF. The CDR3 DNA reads TGTGCCAGTAGTTTGGGGACCGAGGGAACTGGAAACACCATATATTTT.

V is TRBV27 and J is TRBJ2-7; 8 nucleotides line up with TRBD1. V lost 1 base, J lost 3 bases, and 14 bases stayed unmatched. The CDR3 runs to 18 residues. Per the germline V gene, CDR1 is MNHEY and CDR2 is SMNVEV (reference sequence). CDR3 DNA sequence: TGTGCCAGCAGTTTATACCCAAACAGGGGGGCAGGGGACTACGAGCAGTACTTC. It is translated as CASSLYPNRGAGDYEQYF.

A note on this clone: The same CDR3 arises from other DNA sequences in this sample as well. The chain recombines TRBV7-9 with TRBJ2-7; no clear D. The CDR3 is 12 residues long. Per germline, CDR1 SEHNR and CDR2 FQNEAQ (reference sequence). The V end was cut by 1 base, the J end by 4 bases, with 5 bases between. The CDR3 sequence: CASSLEVYEQYF. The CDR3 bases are TGTGCCAGCAGCTTAGAAGTATACGAGCAGTACTTC. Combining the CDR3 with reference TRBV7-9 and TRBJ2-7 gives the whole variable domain DTGVSQNPRHKITKRGQNVTFRCDPISEHNRLYWYRQTLGQGPEFLTYFQNEAQLEKSRLLSDRFSAERPKGSFSTLEIQRTEQGDSAMYLCASSLEVYEQYFGPGTRLTVT.

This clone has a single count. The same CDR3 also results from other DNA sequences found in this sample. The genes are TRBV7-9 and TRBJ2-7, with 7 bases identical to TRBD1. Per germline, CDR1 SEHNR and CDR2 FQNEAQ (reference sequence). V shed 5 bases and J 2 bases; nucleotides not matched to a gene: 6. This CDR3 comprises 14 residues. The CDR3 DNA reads TGTGCCAGCAGCCCTAGGGACAGAACCTACGAGCAGTACTTC. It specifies CASSPRDRTYEQYF.

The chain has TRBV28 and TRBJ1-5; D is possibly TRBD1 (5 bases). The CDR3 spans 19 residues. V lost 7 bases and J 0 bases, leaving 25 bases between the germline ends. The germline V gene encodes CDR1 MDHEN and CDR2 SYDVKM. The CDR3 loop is CASNLHRTHGDYSNQPQHF. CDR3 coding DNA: TGTGCCAGCAACCTACATAGGACCCACGGGGACTATAGCAATCAGCCCCAGCATTTT.

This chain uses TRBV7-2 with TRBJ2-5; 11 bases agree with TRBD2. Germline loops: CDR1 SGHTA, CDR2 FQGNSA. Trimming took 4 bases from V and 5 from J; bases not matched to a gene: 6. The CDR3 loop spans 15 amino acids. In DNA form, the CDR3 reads TGTGCCAGCAGCTCGACTAGCGGGGCGGGGGAGACCCAGTACTTC. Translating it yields CASSSTSGAGETQYF.

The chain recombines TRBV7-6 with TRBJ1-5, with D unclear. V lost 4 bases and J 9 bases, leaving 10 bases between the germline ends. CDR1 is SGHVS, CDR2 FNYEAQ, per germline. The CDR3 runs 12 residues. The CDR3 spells CASSSGRRPQHF. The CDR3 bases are TGTGCCAGCAGCTCGGGGAGGCGGCCCCAGCATTTT.

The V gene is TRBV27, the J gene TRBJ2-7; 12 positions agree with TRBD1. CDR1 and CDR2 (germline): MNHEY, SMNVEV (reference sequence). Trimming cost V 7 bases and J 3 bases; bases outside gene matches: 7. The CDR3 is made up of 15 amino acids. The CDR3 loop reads CASNGRDRGLYEQYF. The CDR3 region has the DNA TGTGCCAGCAATGGTCGGGACAGGGGGCTCTACGAGCAGTACTTC.

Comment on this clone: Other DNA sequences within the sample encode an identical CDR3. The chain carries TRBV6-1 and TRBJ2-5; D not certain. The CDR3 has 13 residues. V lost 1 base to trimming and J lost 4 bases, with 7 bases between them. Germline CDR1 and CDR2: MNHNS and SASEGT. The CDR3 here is CASSEGLRETQYF. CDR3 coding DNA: TGTGCCAGCAGTGAAGGGCTACGAGAGACCCAGTACTTC.

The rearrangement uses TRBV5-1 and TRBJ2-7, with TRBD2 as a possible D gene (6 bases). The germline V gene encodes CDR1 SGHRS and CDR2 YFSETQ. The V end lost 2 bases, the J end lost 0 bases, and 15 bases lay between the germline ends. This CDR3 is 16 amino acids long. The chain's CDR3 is CASSFTTSHSSYEQYF. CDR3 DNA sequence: TGCGCCAGCAGCTTCACCACTAGCCATAGCTCCTACGAGCAGTACTTC.

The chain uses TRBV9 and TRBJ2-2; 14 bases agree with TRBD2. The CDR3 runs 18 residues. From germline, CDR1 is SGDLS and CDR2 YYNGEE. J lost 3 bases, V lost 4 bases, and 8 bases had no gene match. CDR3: CASSLQGLAGVDTGELFF. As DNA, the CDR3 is TGTGCCAGCAGCCTCCAGGGACTAGCGGGAGTCGACACCGGGGAGCTGTTTTTT.

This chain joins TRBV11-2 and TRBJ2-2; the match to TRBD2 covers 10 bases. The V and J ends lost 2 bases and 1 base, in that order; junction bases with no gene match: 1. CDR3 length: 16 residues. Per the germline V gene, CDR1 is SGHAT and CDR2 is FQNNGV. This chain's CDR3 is CASSLLAGGNTGELFF. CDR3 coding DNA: TGTGCCAGCAGCTTATTAGCGGGAGGGAACACCGGGGAGCTGTTTTTT.

Here the CDR3 reads CASSYTSSSYEQYF. DNA for the CDR3: TGTGCCAGCAGTTACACTAGTTCAAGCTACGAGCAGTACTTC. The gene calls are TRBV6-6 and TRBJ2-7; tentatively, D is TRBD2 (5 bases). Trimming shortened V by 2 bases and J by 3 bases, and 11 bases separated the two germline ends. The CDR3 is made up of 14 amino acids. Germline CDR1 reads MNHNY; CDR2 reads SVGAGI (reference sequence).